This paragraph covers one T cell receptor (beta chain) sequence. Its target is not known. TCRdb itself ran the 5' RACE reads through MiXCR, one entry per CDR3 protein. The sample records fewer than 200,000 distinct CDR3 sequences, 18% being singletons. The sample belongs to a study of CD8 T cells in ankylosing spondylitis. Study findings and constraints: Typical of ankylosing spondylitis blood, it appeared, was a TCR beta motif of roughly eight highly homologous variants. Matched ankylosing spondylitis synovial fluid reportedly showed significant enrichment of disease-linked clones.

The receptor was isolated from a male donor between 10 and 30 years old with ankylosing spondylitis or in good health (not recorded which). Material: blood, either unsorted or a sorted T cell fraction (not recorded which).

CDR3 sequence: CASSADRLEVNIQYF. The CDR3 bases are TGTGCCAGCAGTGCGGACAGGTTGGAGGTCAACATTCAGTACTTC. This rearrangement joins TRBV6-6 to TRBJ2-4, with 7 bases that match TRBD1. CDR1 is MNHNY and CDR2 is SVGAGI in the germline V gene (reference sequence). Losses at the gene ends were 5 bases for V and 7 bases for J; bases not matched to a gene: 11. The CDR3 is made up of 15 amino acids.